This TCR beta chain was retrieved from a study of response to subunit inactivated influenza vaccine. Each CDR3 protein gets one entry after TCRdb re-called the RT-PCR reads with MiXCR. The repertoire includes approximately 530,000 distinct CDR3 sequences, approximately 7.3% of them detected once, and about 12% sits in the top ten. The TCR was taken from a man between 50 and 69 years old who received an inactivated influenza vaccine. The sample here was PBMCs from blood, taken around 25 months after vaccination.

CDR3 amino acids: CASSQDMYGNSNQPQHF. CDR3 DNA: TGCGCCAGCAGCCAAGATATGTACGGTAATAGCAATCAGCCCCAGCATTTT. This rearrangement joins TRBV4-1 to TRBJ1-5; D is ambiguous. V was clipped by 0 bases and J by 0 bases, with 12 bases between them. The CDR3 length is 17 residues. Germline CDR1 and CDR2: MGHRA and YSYEKL.